The 4 T cell receptor beta chains below were found in one sample sequenced in a study of T cells in localized non-small cell lung cancer (TCRdb year 2020). The protocol used for the library was the immunoSEQ multiplex PCR assay. TCRdb took this table from immuneACCESS and kept in-frame rearrangements with V and J called. Such tables lack part of the clones; where checked against another copy, unresolved V genes explain under half of the gap, and the rest is unexplained. Across this sample there are about 2,700 clones, with 27% seen only once. Around 20% of the sample comes from the top ten. The sequences come from normal lung tissue next to the tumor, collected before any cancer treatment. These receptors all come from an older female donor with stage I squamous cell lung carcinoma.

This clone was picked up a small number of times. The chain recombines TRBV11-3 with TRBJ1-2, with D possibly being TRBD1 (5 bases). Germline CDR1 reads SGHNT; CDR2 reads YENEEA. The CDR3 has 14 residues. Trimming shortened V by 1 base and J by 2 bases, and 8 bases separated the two germline ends. The CDR3 DNA follows: TGTGCCAGCAGCTTAGGGGAGGGGAACTATGGCTACACCTTC. It yields the protein CASSLGEGNYGYTF.

The rearrangement links TRBV30 to TRBJ2-2; possibly TRBD1 for D (5 bases). V was cut by 5 bases and J by 7 bases, with 11 bases left in between. CDR1 and CDR2 from the germline V gene are GTSNPN and SVGIG (reference sequence). This CDR3 contains 12 residues. The CDR3 region has the DNA TGTGCCTGGGAACCCAGGGTCGGGGAGCTGTTTTTT. As protein: CAWEPRVGELFF.

This clone was seen only a few times. The V gene is TRBV9, the J gene TRBJ2-3; 11 nucleotides agree with TRBD2. The V gene's germline CDR1 is SGDLS and CDR2 YYNGEE. This CDR3 spans 14 amino acids. Trimming removed 3 bases from V and 12 bases from J; junction bases left unmatched: 9. In DNA form, the CDR3 reads TGTGCCAGCAGCGCACATACTAGCGGGAGAGATCAGTATTTT. This translates into CASSAHTSGRDQYF.

This clone occurred a few times. The chain has TRBV6-8 and TRBJ1-5; D not certain. With 6 bases removed from V and 2 bases from J, the gap between germline ends came to 11 bases. CDR3 length: 14 amino acids. Germline V lookup: CDR1 MNHGY, CDR2 SAAAGT. The chain's CDR3 is CASRTFPGNQPQHF. The CDR3 DNA reads TGTGCCAGCAGAACCTTCCCGGGCAATCAGCCCCAGCATTTT.